This T cell receptor beta chain was identified in a study of T cell repertoires in cytomegalovirus infection. The overall study: CMV epitopes used comprised recently identified HLA-C-restricted ones and well-studied HLA-B-restricted ones. Both CMV infection and a matching HLA type were indicated by public TCR beta signatures. General study findings and limits: HLA-C-restricted CMV clonotypes gave the most frequent clonotype in two of eight donors.

Germline CDR1 reads SGHVS; CDR2 reads FQNEAQ. The CDR3 sequence is 14 residues long. With 6 bases clipped from V and 3 bases from J, the junction kept 5 bases outside the gene matches. Using its own MiXCR run on the reads, TCRdb lists one record per CDR3 protein. The table records roughly 920,000 distinct CDR3 sequences, around 30% of them present only once. In regard to this clonotype: The target antigen is unknown.

The chain employs TRBV7-8 and TRBJ1-1; 9 bases are shared with TRBD1. The sequencing here drew on cultured CD8+ T cells from PBMCs, taken from culture after CMV antigen stimulation. The clonotype originates from a human donor in good health (CMV status not recorded). Some clones in this sample may be carry-over from other donors' samples. DNA for the CDR3: TGTGCCAGCAGAGACCGGGACAGGGACACTGAAGCTTTCTTT. Translated: CASRDRDRDTEAFF.